These T cell receptor beta chains were read from a single sample in a study of T cells of healthy individuals. Via MiXCR, TCRdb re-called the 5' RACE reads, giving one row per CDR3 protein. The sample contains around 53,000 distinct CDR3 sequences, about 14% of which appear only once. All receptors come from a human donor in good health. The CDR3 runs from the conserved cysteine through the conserved F or W. The order of the fields is V gene, J gene, clone size, D gene, CDR3 DNA, CDR3 protein. D genes are given only for firm matches. Not every row has a clone size; where given, it reads once, few, many or a size class.

TRBV4-1	TRBJ2-7	few	.	TGCGCCAGCAGCCAAGTTCAGGGGAGGTACGAGCAGTACTTC	CASSQVQGRYEQYF
TRBV5-1	TRBJ2-7	.	TRBD2	TGCGCCAGCAGCTTGGATCTAGCGGTATCCTACGAGCAGTACTTC	CASSLDLAVSYEQYF
TRBV9	TRBJ2-3	few	.	TGTGCCAGCAGCTTTGATGACAGATTCACAGATACGCAGTATTTT	CASSFDDRFTDTQYF
TRBV24-1	TRBJ2-3	many	TRBD1	TGTGCCACCAGTGACCCGGGACAGCGTTACACAGATACGCAGTATTTT	CATSDPGQRYTDTQYF
TRBV29-1	TRBJ2-6	many	TRBD1	TGCAGCGCTCGACAGGGGGCAAGTGGGGCCAACGTCCTGACTTTC	CSARQGASGANVLTF
TRBV18	TRBJ2-3	.	.	TGTGCCAGCTCACCTGACAGCACAGATACGCAGTATTTT	CASSPDSTDTQYF
TRBV4-3	TRBJ1-5	many	TRBD1	TGCGCCAGCAGCCAAGAGGCAGGGGGCGGTCAGCCCCAGCATTTT	CASSQEAGGGQPQHF
TRBV2	TRBJ2-3	.	TRBD2	TGTGCCAGCAGTGAAGGGCTAGCGGGCAATACGCAGTATTTT	CASSEGLAGNTQYF
TRBV28	TRBJ2-5	few	.	TGTGCCAGCAGGGCCCCGGCGGAAGAGACCCAGTACTTC	CASRAPAEETQYF
TRBV20-1	TRBJ2-5	many	.	TGCAGTGCTAGTTGGCAGACCCAAGAGACCCAGTACTTC	CSASWQTQETQYF
TRBV7-2	TRBJ2-7	.	.	TGTGCCAGCAGCTTAGAGGGCGGGCCACGGGAGCAGTACTTC	CASSLEGGPREQYF
TRBV19	TRBJ2-1	.	.	TGTGCCAGTAGTATAGCCCACGGTTCCCACTTCGATGAGCAGTTCTTC	CASSIAHGSHFDEQFF
TRBV30	TRBJ2-6	many	.	TGTGCCTGGAATTCGGAAGCTGCTGGGGCCAACGTCCTGACTTTC	CAWNSEAAGANVLTF
TRBV7-8	TRBJ2-7	many	.	TGTGCCAGCAGCTTAGAGTCGGGCCTCTCCTACGAGCAGTACTTC	CASSLESGLSYEQYF
TRBV4-3	TRBJ2-7	.	.	TGCGCCAGCAGCCAAGATGGGTTCACAGGGATGTACGAGCAGTACTTC	CASSQDGFTGMYEQYF
TRBV6-5	TRBJ1-5	few	TRBD1	TGTGCCAGCAGTTTAGGACAGGCCTATCAGCCCCAGCATTTT	CASSLGQAYQPQHF
TRBV20-1	TRBJ2-4	many	TRBD2	TGCAGTGCTAGAGGCGGGGGAAGAAACATTCAGTACTTC	CSARGGGRNIQYF
TRBV29-1	TRBJ1-3	few	.	TGCAGCGTTGTCTCGACGGTCTCTGGAAACACCATATATTTT	CSVVSTVSGNTIYF
TRBV27	TRBJ1-1	.	.	TGTGCCAGCAGTTTATCCGGGGTCGGGAACACTGAAGCTTTCTTT	CASSLSGVGNTEAFF
TRBV20-1	TRBJ2-4	many	.	TGCAGTGCTCATGGACTGCCCCCCATTCAGTACTTC	CSAHGLPPIQYF
TRBV6-2/TRBV6-3	TRBJ2-7	.	TRBD2	TGTGCCAGCAGTTACTCCGGACTAGCGGGAGCCTACGAGCAGTACTTC	CASSYSGLAGAYEQYF